This TCR beta chain came from a study of blood T cell repertoires in COVID-19. Across the study: Some COVID-19 samples were acute and others convalescent; all came from the United States, Italy and Spain.

Profiled with immunoSEQ multiplex PCR; TCRdb holds only in-frame clones, not every one. Of roughly 41,000 clones listed, nearly 90% are singletons. The CDR3 totals 15 residues. The V end lost 2 bases, the J end lost 0 bases, and 10 bases lay between the germline ends. Germline V gene data show CDR1 as SGHRS and CDR2 as YFSETQ. This clone has just a few counts. The sequenced sample was peripheral blood. The source of this sequence is a man between 60 and 70 years old with active COVID-19. The chain recombines TRBV5-1 with TRBJ2-3; D perhaps matches TRBD2 (6 bases). CDR3 protein: CASSLLAVSTDTQYF. In DNA form, the CDR3 reads TGCGCCAGCAGCTTATTAGCGGTTAGCACAGATACGCAGTATTTT.